This T cell receptor beta chain was recorded in a study of cytomegalovirus exposure and HLA in healthy donors. The CDR3 is made up of 14 amino acids. The junction had 4 bases not matched to a gene; V was cut back by 3 bases and J by 5 bases. The germline gives CDR1 MNHEY, CDR2 SMNVEV (reference sequence). The PCR contained 60 Vbeta and 13 Jbeta primers. Assay: immunoSEQ multiplex PCR; the TCRdb copy retains only in-frame clones and omits some. The data hold about 180,000 clones, with less than 85% observed a single time. This clone came up once. The chain recombines TRBV27 with TRBJ2-5; 9 bases fit TRBD2. This sequence originates from a man between 40 and 49 years old in good health and CMV-seronegative. The sample was PBMCs. The CDR3 protein is CASSFSGRKETQYF. CDR3 nucleotides: TGTGCCAGCAGTTTTAGCGGGAGAAAGGAGACCCAGTACTTC.